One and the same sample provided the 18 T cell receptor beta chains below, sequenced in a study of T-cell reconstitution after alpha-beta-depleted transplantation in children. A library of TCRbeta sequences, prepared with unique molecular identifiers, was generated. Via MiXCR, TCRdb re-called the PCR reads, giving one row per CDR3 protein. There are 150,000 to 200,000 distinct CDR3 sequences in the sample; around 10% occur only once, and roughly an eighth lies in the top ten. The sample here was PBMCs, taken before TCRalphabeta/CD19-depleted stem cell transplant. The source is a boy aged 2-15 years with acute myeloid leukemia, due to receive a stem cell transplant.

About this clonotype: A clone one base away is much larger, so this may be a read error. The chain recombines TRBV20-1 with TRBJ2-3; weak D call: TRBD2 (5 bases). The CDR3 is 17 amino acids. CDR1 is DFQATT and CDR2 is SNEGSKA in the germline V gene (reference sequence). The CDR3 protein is CCASVATDRQRADTQYF. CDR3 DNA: TGCTGTGCTTCAGTTGCGACTGACCGTCAGAGGGCAGATACGCAGTATTTT.

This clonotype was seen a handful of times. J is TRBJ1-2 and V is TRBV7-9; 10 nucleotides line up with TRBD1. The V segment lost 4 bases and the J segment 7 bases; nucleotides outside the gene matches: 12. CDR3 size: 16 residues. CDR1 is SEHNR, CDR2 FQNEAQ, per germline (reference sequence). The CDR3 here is CASSSTRRDRGFGYTF. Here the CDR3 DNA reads TGTGCCAGCAGCTCGACCCGCCGGGACAGGGGTTTTGGCTACACCTTC.

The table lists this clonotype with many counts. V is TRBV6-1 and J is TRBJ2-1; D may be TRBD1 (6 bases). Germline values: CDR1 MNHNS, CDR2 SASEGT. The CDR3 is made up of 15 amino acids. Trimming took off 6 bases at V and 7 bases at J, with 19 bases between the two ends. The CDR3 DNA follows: TGTGCCAGCAGCCCCCGACAGGCAGTAGTAAATGAGCAGTTCTTC. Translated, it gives CASSPRQAVVNEQFF.

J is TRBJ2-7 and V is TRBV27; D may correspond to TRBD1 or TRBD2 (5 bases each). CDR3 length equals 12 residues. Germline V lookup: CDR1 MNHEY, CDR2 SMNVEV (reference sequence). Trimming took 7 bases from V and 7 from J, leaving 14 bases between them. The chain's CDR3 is CASTGIRGEQYF. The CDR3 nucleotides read TGTGCCAGCACAGGGATTAGAGGGGAGCAGTACTTC.

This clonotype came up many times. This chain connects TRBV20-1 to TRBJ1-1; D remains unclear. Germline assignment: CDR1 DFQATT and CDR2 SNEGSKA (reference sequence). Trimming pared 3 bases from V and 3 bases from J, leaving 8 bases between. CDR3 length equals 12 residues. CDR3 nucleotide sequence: TGCAGTGCTAGGAGCGGGGACACTGAAGCTTTCTTT. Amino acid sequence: CSARSGDTEAFF.

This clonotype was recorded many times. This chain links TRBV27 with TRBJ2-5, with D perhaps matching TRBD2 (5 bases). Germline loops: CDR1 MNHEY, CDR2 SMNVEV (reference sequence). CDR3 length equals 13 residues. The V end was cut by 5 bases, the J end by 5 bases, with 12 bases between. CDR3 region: CASSPRTGETQYF. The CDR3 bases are TGTGCCAGCAGTCCTCGGACGGGGGAGACCCAGTACTTC.

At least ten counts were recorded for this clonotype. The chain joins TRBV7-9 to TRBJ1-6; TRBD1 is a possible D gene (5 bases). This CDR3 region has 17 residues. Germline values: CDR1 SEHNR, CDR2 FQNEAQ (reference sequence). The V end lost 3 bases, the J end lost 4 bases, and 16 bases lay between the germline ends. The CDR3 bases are TGTGCCAGCAGCTTTAGCAGGGCATTGGGGTATAATTCACCCCTCCACTTT. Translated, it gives CASSFSRALGYNSPLHF. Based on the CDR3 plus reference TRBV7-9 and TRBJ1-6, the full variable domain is DTGVSQNPRHKITKRGQNVTFRCDPISEHNRLYWYRQTLGQGPEFLTYFQNEAQLEKSRLLSDRFSAERPKGSFSTLEIQRTEQGDSAMYLCASSFSRALGYNSPLHFGNGTRLTVT.

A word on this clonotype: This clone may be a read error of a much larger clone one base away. The CDR3 DNA reads TGTGCCAGCAGTTACGGGCCCACCGGGGAGCTGTTTTTT. It specifies CASSYGPTGELFF. The rearrangement joins TRBV6-4 to TRBJ2-2; D call uncertain. Trimming stripped 5 bases from V and 4 bases from J, with 8 bases between. Germline V lookup: CDR1 MRHNA, CDR2 SNTAGT. The CDR3 runs 13 residues.

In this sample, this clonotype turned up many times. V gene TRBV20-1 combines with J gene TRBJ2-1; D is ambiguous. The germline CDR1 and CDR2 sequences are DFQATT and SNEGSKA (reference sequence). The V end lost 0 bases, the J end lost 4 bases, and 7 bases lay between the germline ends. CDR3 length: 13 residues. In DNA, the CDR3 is TGCAGTGCTAGAGATGTAGGGTACAATGAGCAGTTCTTC. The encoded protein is CSARDVGYNEQFF.

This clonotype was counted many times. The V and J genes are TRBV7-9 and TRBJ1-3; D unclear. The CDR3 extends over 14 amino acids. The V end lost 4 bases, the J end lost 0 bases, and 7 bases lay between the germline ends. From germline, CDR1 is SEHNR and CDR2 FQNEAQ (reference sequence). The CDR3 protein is CASSSRASGNTIYF. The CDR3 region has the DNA TGTGCCAGCAGCTCCCGGGCCTCTGGAAACACCATATATTTT.

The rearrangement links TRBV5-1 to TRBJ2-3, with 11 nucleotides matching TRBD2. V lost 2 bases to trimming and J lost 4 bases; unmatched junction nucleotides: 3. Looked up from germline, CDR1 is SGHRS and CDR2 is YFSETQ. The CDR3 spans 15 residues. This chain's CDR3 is CASSLLAGDSDTQYF. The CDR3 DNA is TGCGCCAGCAGCTTACTAGCGGGGGATTCAGATACGCAGTATTTT.

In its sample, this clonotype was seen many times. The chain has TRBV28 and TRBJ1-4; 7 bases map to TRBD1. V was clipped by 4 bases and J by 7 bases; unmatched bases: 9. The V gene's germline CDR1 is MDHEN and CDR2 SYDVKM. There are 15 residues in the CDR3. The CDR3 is CASSYRQGEFEKLFF. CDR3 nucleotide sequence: TGTGCCAGCAGTTACCGACAGGGCGAGTTTGAAAAACTGTTTTTT.

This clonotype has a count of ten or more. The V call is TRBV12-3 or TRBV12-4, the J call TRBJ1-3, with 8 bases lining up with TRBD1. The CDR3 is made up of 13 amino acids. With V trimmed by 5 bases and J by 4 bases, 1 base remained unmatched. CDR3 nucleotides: TGTGCCAGCAGTACAGGGGGAGGAAACACCATATATTTT. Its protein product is CASSTGGGNTIYF.

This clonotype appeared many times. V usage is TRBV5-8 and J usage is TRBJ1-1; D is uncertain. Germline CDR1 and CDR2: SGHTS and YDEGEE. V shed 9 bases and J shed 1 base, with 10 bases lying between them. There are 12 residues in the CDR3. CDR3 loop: CAIRHGNTEAFF. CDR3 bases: TGTGCCATCCGTCATGGGAACACTGAAGCTTTCTTT. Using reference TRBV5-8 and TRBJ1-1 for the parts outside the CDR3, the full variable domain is EAGVTQSPTHLIKTRGQQATLRCSPISGHTSVYWYQQALGLGLQFLLWYDEGEERNRGNFPPRFSGRQFPNYSSELNVNALELEDSALYLCAIRHGNTEAFFGQGTRLTVV.

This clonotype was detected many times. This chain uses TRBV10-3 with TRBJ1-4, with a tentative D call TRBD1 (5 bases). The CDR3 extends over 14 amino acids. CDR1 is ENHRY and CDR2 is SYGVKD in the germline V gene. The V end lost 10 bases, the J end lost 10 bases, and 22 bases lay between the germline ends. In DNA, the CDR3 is TGTGCCACCGGGACGGAGCTTTTCGGAGGAAAACTGTTTTTT. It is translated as CATGTELFGGKLFF.

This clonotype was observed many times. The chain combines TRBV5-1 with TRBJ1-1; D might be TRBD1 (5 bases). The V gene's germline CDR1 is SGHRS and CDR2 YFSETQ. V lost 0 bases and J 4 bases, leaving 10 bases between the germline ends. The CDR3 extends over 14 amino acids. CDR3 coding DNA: TGCGCCAGCAGCTTGGGACAGACGCTCACTGAAGCTTTCTTT. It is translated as CASSLGQTLTEAFF.

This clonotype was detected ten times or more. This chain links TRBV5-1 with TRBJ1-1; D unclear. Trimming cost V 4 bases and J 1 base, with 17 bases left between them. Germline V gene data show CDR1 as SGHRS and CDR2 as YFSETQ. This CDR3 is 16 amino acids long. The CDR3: CASSQAGRRGNTEAFF. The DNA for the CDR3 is TGCGCCAGCAGCCAAGCGGGCAGGCGAGGGAACACTGAAGCTTTCTTT.

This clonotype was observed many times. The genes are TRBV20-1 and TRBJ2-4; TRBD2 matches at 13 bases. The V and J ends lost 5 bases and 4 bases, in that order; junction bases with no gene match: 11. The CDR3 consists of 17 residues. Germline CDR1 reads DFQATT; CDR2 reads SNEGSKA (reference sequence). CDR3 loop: CSAGRLAGGFGKNIQYF. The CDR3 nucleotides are TGCAGTGCTGGCCGACTAGCGGGAGGATTTGGGAAAAACATTCAGTACTTC.